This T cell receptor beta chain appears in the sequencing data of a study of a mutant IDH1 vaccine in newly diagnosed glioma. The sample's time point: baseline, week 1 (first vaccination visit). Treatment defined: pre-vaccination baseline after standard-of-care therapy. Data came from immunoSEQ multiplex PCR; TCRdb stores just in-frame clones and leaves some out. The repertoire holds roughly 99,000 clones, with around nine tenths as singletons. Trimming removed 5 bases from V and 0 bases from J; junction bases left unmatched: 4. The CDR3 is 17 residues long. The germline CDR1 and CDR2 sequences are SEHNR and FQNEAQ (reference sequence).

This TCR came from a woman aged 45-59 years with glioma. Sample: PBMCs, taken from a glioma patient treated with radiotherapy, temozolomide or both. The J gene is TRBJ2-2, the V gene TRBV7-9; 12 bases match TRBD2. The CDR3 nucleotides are TGTGCCAGCAGCCCGCGGACTAGCGGGACGAACACCGGGGAGCTGTTTTTT. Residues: CASSPRTSGTNTGELFF. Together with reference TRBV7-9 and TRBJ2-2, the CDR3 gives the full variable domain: DTGVSQNPRHKITKRGQNVTFRCDPISEHNRLYWYRQTLGQGPEFLTYFQNEAQLEKSRLLSDRFSAERPKGSFSTLEIQRTEQGDSAMYLCASSPRTSGTNTGELFFGEGSRLTVL.